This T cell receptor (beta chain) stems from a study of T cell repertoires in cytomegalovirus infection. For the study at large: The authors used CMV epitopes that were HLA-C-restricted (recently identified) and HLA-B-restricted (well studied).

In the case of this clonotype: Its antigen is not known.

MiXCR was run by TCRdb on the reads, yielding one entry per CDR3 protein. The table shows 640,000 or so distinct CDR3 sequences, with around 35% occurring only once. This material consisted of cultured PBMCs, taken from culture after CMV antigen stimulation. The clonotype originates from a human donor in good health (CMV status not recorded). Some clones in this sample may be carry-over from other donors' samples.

CDR3 sequence: CAISDVSANTEAFF. Here the CDR3 DNA reads TGTGCCATCAGTGACGTATCGGCTAACACTGAAGCTTTCTTT. This chain links TRBV10-3 with TRBJ1-1; D is undetermined. The CDR3 spans 14 residues. The germline V gene encodes CDR1 ENHRY and CDR2 SYGVKD. V was pared by 3 bases and J by 2 bases, with 10 bases between.